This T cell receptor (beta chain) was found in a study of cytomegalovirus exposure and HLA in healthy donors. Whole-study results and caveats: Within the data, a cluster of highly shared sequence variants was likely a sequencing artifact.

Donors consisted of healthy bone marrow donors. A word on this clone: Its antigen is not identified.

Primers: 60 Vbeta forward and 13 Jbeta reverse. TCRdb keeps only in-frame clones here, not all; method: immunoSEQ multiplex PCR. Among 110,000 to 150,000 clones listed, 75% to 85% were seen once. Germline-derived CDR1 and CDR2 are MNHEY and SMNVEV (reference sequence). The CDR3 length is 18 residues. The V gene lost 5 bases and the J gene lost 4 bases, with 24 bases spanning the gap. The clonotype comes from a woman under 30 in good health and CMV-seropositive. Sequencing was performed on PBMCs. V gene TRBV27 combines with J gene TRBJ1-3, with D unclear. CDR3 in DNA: TGTGCCAGCAGTGCCACTGGCCCGGGCCCGCGGGCGGGAAACACCATATATTTT. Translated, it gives CASSATGPGPRAGNTIYF.